The clone carrying this T cell receptor beta chain was counted a few times. Its antigen is not identified. These data are taken from a study of blood T cells in healthy people across ages. Study results and caveats: Older age went with lower TCR beta diversity per million T cells, in a roughly linear way. Nothing was known about donor CMV status, and this possibly confounded expanded clonotype changes. Among long-lived donors, naive CD4+ cells were more numerous and diversity higher than in aged donors.

Using a J-beta primer mix together with a sample-barcoded 5' primer, a second PCR was run for roughly 6 to 12 cycles. Each cDNA molecule received a tag from a template-switch adaptor that had 12 random nucleotides. TCRdb recomputed calls from the 5' RACE reads with MiXCR, one row per CDR3 protein. The sample lists about 1.8 million distinct CDR3 sequences, around 48% occurring once. The sequence was obtained from a woman between 40 and 55 years old in good health. Sequencing used blood.

The CDR3: CASSQVAGPPYEQYF. In DNA form, the CDR3 reads TGTGCCAGCAGCCAAGTGGCGGGACCCCCCTACGAGCAGTACTTC. The rearrangement joins TRBV4-2 to TRBJ2-7, with TRBD2 as a possible D gene (6 bases). The CDR3 sequence is 15 residues long. In germline, CDR1 is LGHNA, CDR2 YNFKEQ. The V end was cut by 1 base, the J end by 2 bases, with 12 bases between.